A single sample is the source of the 8 T cell receptor beta chains below, sequenced in a study of blood T cell repertoires in COVID-19. Profiling relied on immunoSEQ multiplex PCR, and the TCRdb table lists in-frame clones only, not all of them. The sample holds about 200,000 clones, roughly 73% seen once. The sequenced sample consisted of peripheral blood. All receptors come from a woman of 80 years or more with active or convalescent COVID-19.

The chain is built from TRBV6-6 and TRBJ2-1; possible D gene TRBD1, 6 bases. From germline, CDR1 is MNHNY and CDR2 SVGAGI (reference sequence). V gave up 2 bases and J gave up 8 bases, with 13 bases separating them. This CDR3 has 14 residues. The CDR3 region has the DNA TGTGCCAGCAGTTACATGGGGGCGAGCTATGAGCAGTTCTTC. Its protein is CASSYMGASYEQFF.

The chain has TRBV7-9 and TRBJ2-7; D is undetermined. Germline CDR1 is SEHNR and CDR2 is FQNEAQ (reference sequence). V shed 5 bases and J shed 0 bases, with 11 bases lying between them. The CDR3 is 14 residues long. For the CDR3, the DNA is TGTGCCAGCAGCAACGACAAGATCTCCTACGAGCAGTACTTC. This translates into CASSNDKISYEQYF.

V gene TRBV6-4 combines with J gene TRBJ2-3; D perhaps matches TRBD2 (6 bases). CDR1 and CDR2 from the germline V gene are MRHNA and SNTAGT. V dropped 4 bases and J dropped 4 bases, with 15 bases sitting between them. The CDR3 loop spans 15 amino acids. The CDR3 loop reads CASSATLVAADTQYF. In DNA, the CDR3 is TGTGCCAGCAGTGCAACCTTGGTAGCGGCAGATACGCAGTATTTT.

CDR3: CASTEAGAYNEQFF. The CDR3 coding sequence is TGTGCCAGCACCGAAGCGGGGGCTTACAATGAGCAGTTCTTC. The rearrangement links TRBV28 to TRBJ2-1; 8 nucleotides align to TRBD2. The CDR3 is 14 residues long. V shed 7 bases, J shed 4 bases, and the junction held 6 bases outside the gene matches. Germline loops: CDR1 MDHEN, CDR2 SYDVKM.

The V and J genes are TRBV9 and TRBJ2-7; 7 nucleotides line up with TRBD1. V lost 4 bases, J lost 0 bases, and 7 bases stayed unmatched. Looked up from germline, CDR1 is SGDLS and CDR2 is YYNGEE. The CDR3 contains 15 residues. The DNA for the CDR3 is TGTGCCAGCAGCCCCAACCCAGGGGGCTCCTACGAGCAGTACTTC. As protein: CASSPNPGGSYEQYF.

A few counts support this clone. The chain is built from TRBV10-3 and TRBJ1-4; 7 bases fit TRBD1. Germline assignment: CDR1 ENHRY and CDR2 SYGVKD. V was clipped by 6 bases and J by 4 bases; unmatched bases: 5. The CDR3 consists of 14 residues. CDR3 in amino acids: CAIRSDRSNEKLFF. CDR3 DNA sequence: TGTGCCATCAGATCGGACAGGAGTAATGAAAAACTGTTTTTT.

V gene TRBV9 combines with J gene TRBJ2-2; TRBD1 might be the D (6 bases). The CDR3 is 15 amino acids. Germline V gene data show CDR1 as SGDLS and CDR2 as YYNGEE. V lost 2 bases, J lost 5 bases, and 13 bases lay in between. CDR3 amino acids: CASSVQGLGTGELFF. CDR3 bases: TGTGCCAGCAGCGTTCAGGGGCTAGGGACCGGGGAGCTGTTTTTT.

The chain couples TRBV30 to TRBJ1-2; tentatively, D is TRBD1 (5 bases). Germline lookup yields CDR1 GTSNPN and CDR2 SVGIG (reference sequence). The CDR3 runs 13 residues. V dropped 4 bases and J dropped 5 bases, with 14 bases sitting between them. This chain's CDR3 is CAWNYGGVYGYTF. The CDR3 nucleotides read TGTGCCTGGAACTATGGGGGGGTGTATGGCTACACCTTC.